The 15 T cell receptor beta chains listed next were all sequenced from one sample in a study of T cell responses to AZD1222 COVID-19 vaccine. Sequencing used immunoSEQ multiplex PCR; TCRdb keeps in-frame clones, though not all of them. Here the sample spans about 150,000 clones, roughly 92% being singletons. The material was peripheral blood, obtained on day 0 of AZD1222 vaccination. Source of these receptors: an adult in good health.

This sequence joins TRBV2 and TRBJ1-1; 9 positions match TRBD1. The CDR3 consists of 15 residues. The J segment lost 0 bases and the V segment lost 6 bases, leaving 5 bases of the junction unmatched. The V gene's germline CDR1 is SNHLY and CDR2 FYNNEI. CDR3 coding DNA: TGTGCCAGCAGGCAGACAGGGGGTATGAACACTGAAGCTTTCTTT. It specifies CASRQTGGMNTEAFF.

This chain connects TRBV4-3 to TRBJ1-5; TRBD1 is a possible D gene (6 bases). Per the germline V gene, CDR1 is LGHNA and CDR2 is YSLEER. Deletions cut 0 bases from V and 7 bases from J, with 13 bases between. The CDR3 consists of 15 residues. The CDR3 DNA is TGCGCCAGCAGCCAAGAAGGAGCCAGGGGCCAGCCCCAGCATTTT. It encodes CASSQEGARGQPQHF.

The rearrangement joins TRBV11-2 to TRBJ1-2; D is unresolved. V shed 3 bases and J shed 0 bases, with 5 bases lying between them. Germline CDR1 SGHAT, CDR2 FQNNGV. This CDR3 comprises 13 residues. CDR3 sequence (DNA): TGTGCCAGCAGCTTTAATTCTAACTATGGCTACACCTTC. Translated, it gives CASSFNSNYGYTF. Complete variable domain (other parts from reference TRBV11-2 and TRBJ1-2): EAGVAQSPRYKIIEKRQSVAFWCNPISGHATLYWYQQILGQGPKLLIQFQNNGVVDDSQLPKDRFSAERLKGVDSTLKIQPAKLEDSAVYLCASSFNSNYGYTFGSGTRLTVV.

This sequence joins TRBV7-6 and TRBJ2-5; D perhaps matches TRBD2 (5 bases). The V gene lost 2 bases and the J gene lost 4 bases, with 14 bases spanning the gap. The length of the CDR3 is 15 residues. Germline CDR1 reads SGHVS; CDR2 reads FNYEAQ. The CDR3 DNA is TGTGCCAGCAGCTTAAGAAGCGGTGTACGAGAGACCCAGTACTTC. The encoded protein is CASSLRSGVRETQYF.

The rearrangement joins TRBV6-1 to TRBJ2-5, with a tentative D call TRBD1 (6 bases). The CDR3 totals 14 residues. Germline CDR1 MNHNS, CDR2 SASEGT. V was pared by 1 base and J by 5 bases, with 11 bases between. As DNA, the CDR3 is TGTGCCAGCAGTGAAGATCAGGGGTTGGAGACCCAGTACTTC. Translation: CASSEDQGLETQYF.

The V gene is TRBV7-2, the J gene TRBJ1-6, with D unclear. This CDR3 region has 13 residues. With 2 bases removed from V and 12 bases from J, the gap between germline ends came to 11 bases. Germline CDR1 SGHTA, CDR2 FQGNSA. The CDR3 region has the DNA TGTGCCAGCAGCTTATACGGGTGGCAACCCCTCCACTTT. Translated, it gives CASSLYGWQPLHF.

J is TRBJ1-5 and V is TRBV3-1 (or the pseudogene TRBV3-2); weak D call: TRBD1 (5 bases). V was shortened by 4 bases and J by 6 bases, with 13 bases between the two germline ends. CDR3 length: 14 residues. Germline loops: CDR1 LGHDT, CDR2 YNNKEL (reference sequence). The CDR3 is CASSPLGAGQPQHF. CDR3 DNA: TGTGCCAGCAGCCCCTTAGGGGCGGGTCAGCCCCAGCATTTT.

The CDR3 here is CASSLLGPFEGEQYV. The CDR3 DNA sequence: TGTGCCAGCAGCTTACTCGGACCCTTCGAAGGCGAGCAGTACGTC. The chain combines TRBV7-2 with TRBJ2-7; D not certain. This CDR3 has 15 residues. Germline values: CDR1 SGHTA, CDR2 FQGNSA. V shed 2 bases and J shed 6 bases, with 17 bases lying between them.

The rearrangement uses TRBV2 and TRBJ2-1; 9 bases map to TRBD2. Germline V gene data show CDR1 as SNHLY and CDR2 as FYNNEI. CDR3 length equals 15 residues. The junction had 6 bases not matched to a gene; V was cut back by 5 bases and J by 4 bases. CDR3 sequence (DNA): TGTGCCAGCAGTAGAGCGGGAGGAGGTTACAATGAGCAGTTCTTC. Encoded protein: CASSRAGGGYNEQFF.

The V gene is TRBV4-1, the J gene TRBJ1-5, with D possibly TRBD1 on 6 matching bases. This CDR3 contains 13 residues. V was shortened by 5 bases and J by 2 bases, with 7 bases between the two germline ends. Germline V gene data show CDR1 as MGHRA and CDR2 as YSYEKL. The CDR3 DNA sequence: TGCGCCAGCAGCTGGACAGGCAATCAGCCCCAGCATTTT. This translates into CASSWTGNQPQHF.

This chain uses TRBV6-5 with TRBJ1-1; D is uncertain. There are 15 residues in the CDR3. Trimming cost V 5 bases and J 6 bases, with 19 bases left between them. Germline CDR1 and CDR2: MNHEY and SVGAGI. The CDR3 sequence is CASSTGPAEQAEAFF. CDR3 DNA sequence: TGTGCCAGCAGTACTGGCCCCGCAGAGCAAGCTGAAGCTTTCTTT.

The chain recombines TRBV4-3 with TRBJ1-4; D is ambiguous. V lost 0 bases and J 0 bases, leaving 11 bases between the germline ends. CDR3 length: 17 residues. Germline values: CDR1 LGHNA, CDR2 YSLEER. The CDR3 sequence is CASSQDLSGATNEKLFF. CDR3 sequence (DNA): TGCGCCAGCAGCCAAGATCTATCGGGTGCAACTAATGAAAAACTGTTTTTT.

V is TRBV2 and J is TRBJ1-4; 9 bases match TRBD1. CDR3 size: 14 residues. Germline trimming cut 4 bases from V and 7 bases from J; bases unmatched to any gene: 4. Germline CDR1 reads SNHLY; CDR2 reads FYNNEI. Here the CDR3 reads CASSGQGVSEKLFF. DNA of the CDR3: TGTGCCAGCAGTGGACAGGGGGTTTCTGAAAAACTGTTTTTT.

The rearrangement uses TRBV9 and TRBJ2-6; 7 bases agree with TRBD1. The junction had 7 bases not matched to a gene; V was cut back by 0 bases and J by 1 base. Germline lookup yields CDR1 SGDLS and CDR2 YYNGEE. The CDR3 runs 18 residues. The DNA for the CDR3 is TGTGCCAGCAGCGTAGGTCTAGGGGGCAATTCTGGGGCCAACGTCCTGACTTTC. This translates into CASSVGLGGNSGANVLTF. The full variable domain, in which reference TRBV9 and TRBJ2-6 provide the parts outside the CDR3, is DSGVTQTPKHLITATGQRVTLRCSPRSGDLSVYWYQQSLDQGLQFLIQYYNGEERAKGNILERFSAQQFPDLHSELNLSSLELGDSALYFCASSVGLGGNSGANVLTFGAGSRLTVL.

The chain carries TRBV9 and TRBJ2-5, with D possibly matching TRBD1 (6 bases). Germline-derived CDR1 and CDR2 are SGDLS and YYNGEE. The CDR3 spans 15 residues. V lost 3 bases to trimming and J lost 5 bases, with 17 bases between them. CDR3 nucleotide sequence: TGTGCCAGCAGCGAATCCTATGGGGGCGCCGAGACCCAGTACTTC. Amino acids: CASSESYGGAETQYF.